The next 19 T cell receptor beta chains were all read from a single sample in a study of cytomegalovirus exposure and HLA in healthy donors. The primer mix had 60 Vbeta and 13 Jbeta primers. Sequencing used immunoSEQ multiplex PCR; TCRdb keeps in-frame clones, though not all of them. The sample contains approximately 250,000 clones, approximately 85% of which appear only once. What was sequenced was PBMCs. These receptors were taken from a girl aged 2-9 years in good health and CMV-seronegative.

This sequence joins TRBV5-1 and TRBJ2-3, with TRBD1 matching 9 bases. J gave up 4 bases and V 4 bases, and 4 bases lay outside the gene matches. CDR1 SGHRS and CDR2 YFSETQ come from the germline V gene. This CDR3 has 14 residues. The CDR3 DNA is TGCGCCAGCAGCCCCGGACAGGGGCCAGATACGCAGTATTTT. Translating it yields CASSPGQGPDTQYF.

V gene TRBV7-9 combines with J gene TRBJ1-2; D remains unclear. The CDR3 runs 16 residues. Germline V CDR1 and CDR2: SEHNR, FQNEAQ (reference sequence). The V end was cut by 1 base, the J end by 4 bases, with 16 bases between. CDR3 region: CASSLDGVVSFYGYTF. DNA for the CDR3: TGTGCCAGCAGCTTAGACGGAGTCGTTTCATTCTATGGCTACACCTTC.

CDR3 sequence reads: CASSNLEAGGPRGTQYF. CDR3 nucleotide sequence: TGTGCCAGTAGTAATCTCGAAGCGGGAGGGCCTAGAGGTACGCAGTATTTT. The chain combines TRBV19 with TRBJ2-3, with 10 bases matching TRBD2. The CDR3 spans 17 residues. Germline loops: CDR1 LNHDA, CDR2 SQIVND (reference sequence). V shed 4 bases and J 8 bases; nucleotides not matched to a gene: 15.

This chain connects TRBV4-1 to TRBJ1-2, with 10 bases lining up with TRBD1. Trimming removed 1 base from V and 8 bases from J; junction bases left unmatched: 7. This CDR3 has 15 amino acids. Per the germline V gene, CDR1 is MGHRA and CDR2 is YSYEKL. Written as DNA, the CDR3 is TGCGCCAGCAGCCAAGTTGACAGGGGGCAGGAGGGCTACACCTTC. Residues: CASSQVDRGQEGYTF.

V and J are TRBV6-5 and TRBJ2-2; tentatively, D is TRBD2 (5 bases). CDR1 and CDR2 from the germline V gene are MNHEY and SVGAGI. The germline V and J ends were trimmed by 9 bases and 5 bases, with 10 bases remaining between them. The CDR3 sequence is 12 residues long. The CDR3 protein is CASCRGTGELFF. The CDR3 region has the DNA TGTGCCAGTTGCCGAGGGACCGGGGAGCTGTTTTTT.

The chain joins TRBV29-1 to TRBJ1-3; D is uncertain. The V end lost 2 bases, the J end lost 9 bases, and 11 bases lay between the germline ends. The CDR3 runs to 12 residues. Germline loops: CDR1 SQVTM, CDR2 ANQGSEA. Here the CDR3 reads CSVEYTRGTIYF. The CDR3 bases are TGCAGCGTTGAATACACCCGAGGCACCATATATTTT.

CDR3 amino acids: CASSRSGGAYEQYF. CDR3 coding DNA: TGTGCCAGCAGCCGAAGCGGGGGGGCCTACGAGCAGTACTTC. V is TRBV4-2 and J is TRBJ2-7; 10 nucleotides agree with TRBD2. This CDR3 spans 14 amino acids. Germline V CDR1 and CDR2: LGHNA, YNFKEQ. Germline trimming cut 4 bases from V and 2 bases from J; bases unmatched to any gene: 2.

This clone came up a few times. The chain links TRBV4-1 to TRBJ1-3; D unresolved. Trimming left V 0 bases short and J 0 bases short, with 3 bases between. From germline, CDR1 is MGHRA and CDR2 YSYEKL. There are 14 residues in the CDR3. DNA for the CDR3: TGCGCCAGCAGCCAAGACAGCTCTGGAAACACCATATATTTT. As protein: CASSQDSSGNTIYF.

V and J are TRBV19 and TRBJ1-5, with TRBD1 matching 12 bases. This CDR3 region has 15 residues. The junction had 4 bases not matched to a gene; V was cut back by 4 bases and J by 6 bases. From germline, CDR1 is LNHDA and CDR2 SQIVND (reference sequence). The CDR3 DNA follows: TGTGCCAGTAGTAAGGGACAGGGGGCGATTCAGCCCCAGCATTTT. Translating it yields CASSKGQGAIQPQHF. Supplemented by reference TRBV19 and TRBJ1-5, the full variable domain reads DGGITQSPKYLFRKEGQNVTLSCEQNLNHDAMYWYRQDPGQGLRLIYYSQIVNDFQKGDIAEGYSVSREKKESFPLTVTSAQKNPTAFYLCASSKGQGAIQPQHFGDGTRLSIL.

The chain couples TRBV5-4 to TRBJ1-4; tentative D call: TRBD1 (5 bases). This CDR3 has 15 amino acids. Between the trimmed V and J ends, which lost 4 bases and 6 bases, there was a span of 16 bases. Per germline, CDR1 SGHNT and CDR2 YYREEE (reference sequence). Written as DNA, the CDR3 is TGTGCCAGCAGCCCCGACAGCCCCTTATATGAAAAACTGTTTTTT. This encodes CASSPDSPLYEKLFF. The variable domain in full, with the rest retrieved from reference TRBV5-4 and TRBJ1-4, is ETGVTQSPTHLIKTRGQQVTLRCSSQSGHNTVSWYQQALGQGPQFIFQYYREEENGRGNFPPRFSGLQFPNYSSELNVNALELDDSALYLCASSPDSPLYEKLFFGSGTQLSVL.

The chain has TRBV5-4 and TRBJ2-1, with 10 nucleotides matching TRBD1. With V trimmed by 2 bases and J by 3 bases, 2 bases remained unmatched. This CDR3 has 15 residues. Germline loops: CDR1 SGHNT, CDR2 YYREEE (reference sequence). The CDR3 region has the DNA TGTGCCAGCAGCTTATGGGACAGGGGCTACAATGAGCAGTTCTTC. Protein sequence: CASSLWDRGYNEQFF.

The CDR3 loop reads CASSLGQGRTDTQYF. The CDR3 nucleotides read TGTGCCAGCAGCCTCGGACAGGGTCGGACAGATACGCAGTATTTT. The chain carries TRBV5-6 and TRBJ2-3; TRBD1 matches at 8 bases. The CDR3 spans 15 residues. Germline CDR1 and CDR2: SGHDT and YYEEEE. With V trimmed by 4 bases and J by 3 bases, 7 bases remained unmatched.

In DNA, the CDR3 is TGCGCCAGCTTCGCTAAGGACAGGGAGGGCTTCGGCACTGAAGCTTTCTTT. Translation: CASFAKDREGFGTEAFF. The chain couples TRBV4-1 to TRBJ1-1; 8 positions match TRBD1. The CDR3 totals 17 residues. In germline, CDR1 is MGHRA, CDR2 YSYEKL. V lost 8 bases and J lost 4; bases outside the gene matches: 18.

The rearrangement links TRBV5-1 to TRBJ2-6; D not resolved. The CDR3 is 16 amino acids. Germline values: CDR1 SGHRS, CDR2 YFSETQ. V lost 0 bases and J 0 bases, leaving 7 bases between the germline ends. The CDR3 is CASSLALSSGANVLTF. The CDR3 DNA sequence: TGCGCCAGCAGCTTGGCCTTGAGCTCTGGGGCCAACGTCCTGACTTTC.

This clone was seen a handful of times. The junction departs from the called germline gene at one end, perhaps through a read error. The gene calls are TRBV7-9 and TRBJ2-7; tentative D call: TRBD1 (6 bases). Germline values: CDR1 SEHNR, CDR2 FQNEAQ (reference sequence). The CDR3 length is 15 residues. CDR3 amino acids: CSSSLRQGPPYEQYF. The CDR3 nucleotides read TGTTCCAGCAGCTTACGGCAGGGGCCCCCCTACGAGCAGTACTTC.

The CDR3 DNA reads TGCGCCAGCAGCTTGGCCGGGCAGGGTAGTTCACCCCTCCACTTT. This sequence encodes CASSLAGQGSSPLHF. This chain joins TRBV5-1 and TRBJ1-6, with D possibly being TRBD1 (5 bases). The V end was cut by 0 bases, the J end by 9 bases, with 13 bases between. Germline V gene lookup returns CDR1 SGHRS and CDR2 YFSETQ. This CDR3 has 15 residues. The whole variable domain, filled in from reference TRBV5-1 and TRBJ1-6, reads KAGVTQTPRYLIKTRGQQVTLSCSPISGHRSVSWYQQTPGQGLQFLFEYFSETQRNKGNFPGRFSGRQFSNSRSEMNVSTLELGDSALYLCASSLAGQGSSPLHFGNGTRLTVT.

The chain employs TRBV5-1 and TRBJ2-1; D is unclear. The ends were cut back, 0 bases at V and 2 bases at J, with 12 bases in the middle. Germline V gene sequence: CDR1 SGHRS, CDR2 YFSETQ. CDR3 size: 16 residues. CDR3 residues: CASSLGFGSTYNEQFF. In DNA form, the CDR3 reads TGCGCCAGCAGCTTGGGATTCGGGTCAACCTACAATGAGCAGTTCTTC.

The chain uses TRBV21-1 and TRBJ2-5; the table's D call TRBD2 went unverified against the DNA. The J call may be in error: the DNA end matches TRBJ2-7 better. TRBV21-1 is described as a pseudogene. This CDR3 has 16 residues. The CDR3 DNA reads TGTGCCAGCAGCAAAGTAACTAGCGGGGGGACCTACGAGCAGTACTTC. Its protein product is CASSKVTSGGTYEQYF.

This clone appeared a single time. The gene calls are TRBV6-6 and TRBJ2-7; TRBD1 matches 10 bases. Germline CDR1 MNHNY, CDR2 SVGAGI (reference sequence). The CDR3 extends over 15 amino acids. The J segment lost 2 bases and the V segment lost 2 bases, leaving 3 bases of the junction unmatched. The CDR3: CASSYPGTGAYEQYF. CDR3 bases: TGTGCCAGCAGTTACCCCGGGACAGGGGCCTACGAGCAGTACTTC.